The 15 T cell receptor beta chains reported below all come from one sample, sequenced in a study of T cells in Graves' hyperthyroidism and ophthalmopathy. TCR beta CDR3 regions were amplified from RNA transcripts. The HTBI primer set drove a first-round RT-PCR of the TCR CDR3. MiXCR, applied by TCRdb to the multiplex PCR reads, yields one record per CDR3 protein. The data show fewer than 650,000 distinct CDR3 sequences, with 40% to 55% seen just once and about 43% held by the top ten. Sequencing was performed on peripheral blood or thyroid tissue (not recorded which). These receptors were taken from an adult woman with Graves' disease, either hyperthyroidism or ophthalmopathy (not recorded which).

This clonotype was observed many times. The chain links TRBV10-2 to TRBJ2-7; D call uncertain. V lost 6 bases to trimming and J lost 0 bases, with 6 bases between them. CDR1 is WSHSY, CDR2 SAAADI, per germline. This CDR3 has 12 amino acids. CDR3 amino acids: CASRDVSYEQYF. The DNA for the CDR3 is TGCGCCAGCAGGGACGTCTCCTACGAGCAGTACTTC.

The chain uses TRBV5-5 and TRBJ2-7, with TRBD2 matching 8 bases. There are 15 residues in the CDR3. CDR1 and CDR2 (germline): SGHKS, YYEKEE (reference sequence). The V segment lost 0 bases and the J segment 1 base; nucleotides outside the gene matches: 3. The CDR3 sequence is CASSLGGGRSYEQYF. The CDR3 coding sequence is TGTGCCAGCAGCTTGGGGGGCGGGAGGTCCTACGAGCAGTACTTC.

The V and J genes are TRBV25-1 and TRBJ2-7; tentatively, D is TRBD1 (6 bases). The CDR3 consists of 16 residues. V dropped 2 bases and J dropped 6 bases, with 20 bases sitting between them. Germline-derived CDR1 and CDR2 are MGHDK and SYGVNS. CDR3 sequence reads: CASSEGRDIRAREQYF. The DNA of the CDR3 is TGTGCCAGCAGTGAAGGCCGGGACATCCGAGCTCGCGAGCAGTACTTC.

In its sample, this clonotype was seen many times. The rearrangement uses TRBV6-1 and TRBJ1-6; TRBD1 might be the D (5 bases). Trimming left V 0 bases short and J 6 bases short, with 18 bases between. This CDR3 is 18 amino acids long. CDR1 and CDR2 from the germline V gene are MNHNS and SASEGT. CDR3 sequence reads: CASSEAAWFGGRNSPLHF. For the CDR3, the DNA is TGTGCCAGCAGTGAAGCCGCATGGTTTGGGGGTCGTAATTCACCCCTCCACTTT.

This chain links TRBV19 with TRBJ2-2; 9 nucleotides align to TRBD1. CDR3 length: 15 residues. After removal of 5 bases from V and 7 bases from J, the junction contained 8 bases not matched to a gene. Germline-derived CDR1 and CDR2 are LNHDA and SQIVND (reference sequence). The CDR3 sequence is CASSLGQGRNGELFF. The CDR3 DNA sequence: TGTGCCAGTAGTTTAGGACAGGGGCGGAACGGGGAGCTGTTTTTT.

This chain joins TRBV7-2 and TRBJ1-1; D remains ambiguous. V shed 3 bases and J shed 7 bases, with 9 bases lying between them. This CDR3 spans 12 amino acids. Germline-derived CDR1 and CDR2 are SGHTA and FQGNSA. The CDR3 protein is CASSLQRIEAFF. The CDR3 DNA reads TGTGCCAGCAGCTTGCAAAGGATTGAAGCTTTCTTT. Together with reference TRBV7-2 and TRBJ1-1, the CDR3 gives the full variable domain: GAGVSQSPSNKVTEKGKDVELRCDPISGHTALYWYRQSLGQGLEFLIYFQGNSAPDKSGLPSDRFSAERTGGSVSTLTIQRTQQEDSAVYLCASSLQRIEAFFGQGTRLTVV.

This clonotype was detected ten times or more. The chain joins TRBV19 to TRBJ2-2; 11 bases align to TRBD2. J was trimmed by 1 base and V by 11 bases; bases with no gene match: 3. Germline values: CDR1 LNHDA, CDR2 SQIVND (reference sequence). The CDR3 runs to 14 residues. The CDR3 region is CAAGTSGNTGELFF. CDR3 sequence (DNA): TGTGCCGCCGGGACTAGCGGGAACACCGGGGAGCTGTTTTTT.

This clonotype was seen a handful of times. The DNA for the CDR3 is TGCAGCGTTGGAACGGGACAGAAAGCTTTCTTT. Protein product: CSVGTGQKAFF. The V and J genes are TRBV29-1 and TRBJ1-1, with 7 positions matching TRBD1. Germline-derived CDR1 and CDR2 are SQVTM and ANQGSEA. V lost 4 bases and J lost 9; bases outside the gene matches: 5. The CDR3 length is 11 residues.

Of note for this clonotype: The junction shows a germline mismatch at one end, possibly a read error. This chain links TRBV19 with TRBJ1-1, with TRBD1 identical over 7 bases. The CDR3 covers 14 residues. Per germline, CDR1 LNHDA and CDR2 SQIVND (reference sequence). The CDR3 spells CTSRRGQVDTEAFF. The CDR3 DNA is TGTACCAGTAGAAGAGGACAGGTGGACACTGAAGCTTTCTTT.

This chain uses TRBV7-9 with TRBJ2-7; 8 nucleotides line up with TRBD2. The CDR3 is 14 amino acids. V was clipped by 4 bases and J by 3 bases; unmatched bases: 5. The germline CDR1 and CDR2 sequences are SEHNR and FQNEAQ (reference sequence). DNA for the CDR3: TGTGCCAGCAGCTCAGGTAGCGGGAACTACGAGCAGTACTTC. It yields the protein CASSSGSGNYEQYF.

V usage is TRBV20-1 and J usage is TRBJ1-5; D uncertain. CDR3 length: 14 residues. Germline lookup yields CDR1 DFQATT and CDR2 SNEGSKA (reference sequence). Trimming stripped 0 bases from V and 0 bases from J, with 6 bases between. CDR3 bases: TGCAGTGCTAGAGAGGGAGTTAGCAATCAGCCCCAGCATTTT. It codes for CSAREGVSNQPQHF.

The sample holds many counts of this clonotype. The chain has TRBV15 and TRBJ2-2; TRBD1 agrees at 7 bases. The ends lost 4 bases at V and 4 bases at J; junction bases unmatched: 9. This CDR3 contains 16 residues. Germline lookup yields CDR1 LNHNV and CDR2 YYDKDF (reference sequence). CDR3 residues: CATSTLQGLSTGELFF. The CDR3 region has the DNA TGTGCCACCAGCACCTTACAGGGGTTGAGCACCGGGGAGCTGTTTTTT.

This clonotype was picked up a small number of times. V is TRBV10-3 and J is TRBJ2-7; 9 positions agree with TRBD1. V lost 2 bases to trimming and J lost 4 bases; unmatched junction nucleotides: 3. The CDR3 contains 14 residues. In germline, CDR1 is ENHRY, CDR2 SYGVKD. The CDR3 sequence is CAISEGQGSYEQYF. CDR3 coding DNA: TGTGCCATCAGTGAGGGACAGGGGTCTTACGAGCAGTACTTC.

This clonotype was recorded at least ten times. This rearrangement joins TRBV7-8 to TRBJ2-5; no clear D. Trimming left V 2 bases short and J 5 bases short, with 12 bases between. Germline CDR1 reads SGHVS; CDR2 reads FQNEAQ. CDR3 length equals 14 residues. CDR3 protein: CASSLRYGWETQYF. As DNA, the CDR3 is TGTGCCAGCAGCTTACGTTACGGGTGGGAGACCCAGTACTTC. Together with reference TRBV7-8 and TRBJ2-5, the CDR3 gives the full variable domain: GAGVSQSPRYKVAKRGQDVALRCDPISGHVSLFWYQQALGQGPEFLTYFQNEAQLDKSGLPSDRFFAERPEGSVSTLKIQRTQQEDSAVYLCASSLRYGWETQYFGPGTRLLVL.

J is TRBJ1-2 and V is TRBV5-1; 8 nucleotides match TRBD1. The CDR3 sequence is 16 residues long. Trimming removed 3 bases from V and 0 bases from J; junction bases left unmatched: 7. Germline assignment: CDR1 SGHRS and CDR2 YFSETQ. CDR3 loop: CASSSTGASANYGYTF. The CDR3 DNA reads TGCGCCAGCAGCTCGACAGGGGCCTCCGCTAACTATGGCTACACCTTC.